This TCR beta chain was identified in a study of blood T cell repertoires in COVID-19. Background on the study: The United States, Italy and Spain provided the acute and convalescent COVID-19 samples. Sources were T cells, B-cell-depleted T cells, or PBMCs; the material itself was cDNA or gDNA.

The CDR3 consists of 15 residues. Germline V lookup: CDR1 MNHEY, CDR2 SMNVEV (reference sequence). Trimming cost V 5 bases and J 1 base, with 12 bases left between them. Original analysis: It was from reference gene primer amplification that nucleated cell counts were estimated. Repertoires were generated with immunoSEQ multiplex PCR, while TCRdb's copy carries only in-frame clones and drops some. Clone size and V and J calls were adopted from that table, with D and trimming inferred from the DNA. The table shows over 110,000 clones, with about 91% occurring only once. Sequences were obtained from peripheral blood. The TCR was taken from a human donor in a cohort sampled during active COVID-19. This chain uses TRBV27 with TRBJ1-3; TRBD1 is a possible D gene (6 bases). For the CDR3, the DNA is TGTGCCAGCAGTAAACTAGGGGGATCTGGAAACACCATATATTTT. Residues: CASSKLGGSGNTIYF.